This record concerns one T cell receptor beta chain sequence. Antigen: not known. The junction departs from the called germline gene at one end, perhaps through a read error. The data were obtained in a study of tumor-infiltrating lymphocytes in primary liver carcinoma. Whole-study context: Both sexes were represented among patients, who were 30 to 69 years old. Sample counts of productive TCRbeta reads spanned roughly 3.5 to 8 million; these counts were similar across tissue types.

The tissue used was unsorted bulk material of roughly 17-32 mg. RNA and DNA were co-extracted from it with the AllPrep DNA/RNA mini kit. The patients had histopathologically diagnosed primary liver carcinoma, and their disease was treated by surgical resection. The CDR3 is 17 residues long. General study results and limits: Significantly greater top-250-clone fractions characterized tumors relative to blood (p = 0.039).

Synthesis of TCR beta cDNA was carried out from around 540 ng total RNA with a constant-region primer. Employing slightly modified ARM-PCR, three nested multiplex PCR rounds were run, and these gave rise to the TCR beta libraries. Forward primers for TRBV1-TRBV30 and a C-beta reverse primer served the first two PCR rounds, at roughly 10 cycles each. TCRdb analysed the multiplex PCR reads with MiXCR anew, one entry per CDR3 protein. Of approximately 92,000 distinct CDR3 sequences listed, roughly 70% are singletons. The chain recombines TRBV12-3 or TRBV12-4 with TRBJ1-5, with a possible D match to TRBD1 (5 bases). The receptor's source is a man aged 35 to 55 with primary liver carcinoma and hepatitis B virus infection. The sample consisted of tumor-adjacent normal liver tissue. Written as DNA, the CDR3 is TGTGCCAGCAGTTTCAACCCGGGGGTGGGTGGCAATCAGCCCCAACATTTT. Translation gives CASSFNPGVGGNQPQHF.